This record covers a single T cell receptor (beta chain). This clonotype turned up a few times. Its antigen is not yet known. No base quality values were provided; no much bigger clone lies one nucleotide off. The sample comes from a study of response to subunit inactivated influenza vaccine (dated by TCRdb to between 2018 and 2020). Notes on the research overall: Deep quantitative T cell receptor repertoire profiling was used in the study to track responses to a trivalent subunit inactivated influenza vaccine.

Paper-wide results and their limitations: It was suggested by the authors that each seasonal influenza vaccination may recruit only a limited number of new T cells.

To prepare the library, RT-PCR was applied. The data were produced on an Illumina HiSeq 2500. Using fastp trimming at Q25 and MiXCR clonotype assembly, TCRdb reanalyzed the public sequencing data and kept in-frame beta chains. Here each entry gathers all rows of one CDR3 protein and keeps the most common genes and DNA. This sample gives 450,000 to 550,000 distinct CDR3 sequences in total; about 25% of them show up just once. Jointly, the top ten make up approximately 2% of the sample. Counted from cysteine to phenylalanine, this CDR3 has 13 amino acids. This entry keeps only the CDR3 DNA: 39 bases, framed from base 1. CDR1 and CDR2, looked up from the germline V gene, are SGHNT and YENEEA. The V end gives up 6 bases and the J end 5 bases, leaving 2 bases in the junction not matched to a gene.

Sequenced material: CD4+ T cells sorted from PBMCs, taken about 5 days after vaccination. This TCR was sampled from a man in his forties or fifties who received an inactivated influenza vaccine. Donor details come from another sample of the same person, matched by shared clones. Recombination joined TRBV11-3 with TRBJ2-1, with 9 bases aligning to TRBD2. CDR3 protein: CASRSSGNNEQFF. Read as DNA, the sequence is TGTGCCAGCAGATCTAGCGGGAACAATGAGCAGTTCTTC.